The next 15 T cell receptor beta chains were all read from a single sample in a study of T cells in Graves' hyperthyroidism and ophthalmopathy. Template material for amplifying TCR beta CDR3 regions consisted of RNA transcripts. During a first-round RT-PCR of the TCR CDR3, the HTBI primer set was used. TCRdb re-called the multiplex PCR reads with MiXCR, one entry per CDR3 protein. Among 340,000 or so distinct CDR3 sequences listed, approximately 15% were seen once. Source material: blood. These receptors came from a man aged 30-40 years with Graves' hyperthyroidism.

The chain carries TRBV29-1 and TRBJ2-2, with D uncertain. The CDR3 spans 13 residues. With 7 bases removed from V and 8 bases from J, the gap between germline ends came to 17 bases. Germline V gives CDR1 SQVTM, CDR2 ANQGSEA. The CDR3 protein is CSAQYNLRGELFF. The DNA for the CDR3 is TGCAGCGCCCAGTACAATTTAAGGGGGGAGCTGTTTTTT.

The table lists this clonotype with a few counts. The chain couples TRBV20-1 to TRBJ2-1, with TRBD2 as a possible D gene (6 bases). With 0 bases removed from V and 6 bases from J, the gap between germline ends came to 15 bases. Germline CDR1 is DFQATT and CDR2 is SNEGSKA (reference sequence). The CDR3 totals 15 residues. The CDR3 DNA sequence: TGCAGTGCTAGAGATCCTGGGGGACTGATCAATGAGCAGTTCTTC. It yields the protein CSARDPGGLINEQFF.

This clonotype has ten or more counts. The chain carries TRBV10-3 and TRBJ2-1; 7 nucleotides line up with TRBD2. V lost 5 bases and J lost 2; bases outside the gene matches: 12. Germline V gene data show CDR1 as ENHRY and CDR2 as SYGVKD. The CDR3 contains 17 residues. For the CDR3, the DNA is TGTGCCATCAGTCCCTCTCTTAGCGGGCCGACCTACAATGAGCAGTTCTTC. Encoded protein: CAISPSLSGPTYNEQFF.

This clonotype showed up many times. The rearrangement uses TRBV6-2 or TRBV6-3 and TRBJ2-1, with D hard to call. The CDR3 consists of 11 residues. The germline V gene has CDR1 MNHEY and CDR2 SVGEGT. Trimming stripped 7 bases from V and 8 bases from J, with 9 bases between. The CDR3 DNA follows: TGTGCCAGCACCCAGCTTTATGAGCAGTTCTTC. Amino acid sequence: CASTQLYEQFF.

This chain uses TRBV7-9 with TRBJ1-3, with D perhaps matching TRBD1 (6 bases). The CDR3 has 14 amino acids. Germline CDR1 and CDR2: SEHNR and FQNEAQ (reference sequence). V was pared by 11 bases and J by 0 bases, with 14 bases between. Written as DNA, the CDR3 is TGTGCCTGTGACAGGCCCCTCTCTGGAAACACCATATATTTT. It specifies CACDRPLSGNTIYF. Full variable domain (missing parts from reference TRBV7-9 and TRBJ1-3): DTGVSQNPRHKITKRGQNVTFRCDPISEHNRLYWYRQTLGQGPEFLTYFQNEAQLEKSRLLSDRFSAERPKGSFSTLEIQRTEQGDSAMYLCACDRPLSGNTIYFGEGSWLTVV.

This clonotype was observed many times. This CDR3 reads CASSFPEGMYEQYF. The CDR3 region has the DNA TGTGCCAGCAGTTTTCCTGAGGGGATGTACGAGCAGTACTTC. The chain has TRBV28 and TRBJ2-7; D tentatively fits TRBD1 or TRBD2 (5 bases each). The V end lost 3 bases, the J end lost 4 bases, and 13 bases lay between the germline ends. Germline V lookup: CDR1 MDHEN, CDR2 SYDVKM. This CDR3 has 14 residues.

This clonotype was detected ten times or more. The chain joins TRBV7-9 to TRBJ2-1; D gene unclear. This CDR3 region has 12 residues. Germline lookup yields CDR1 SEHNR and CDR2 FQNEAQ (reference sequence). Trimming pared 3 bases from V and 6 bases from J, leaving 6 bases between. For the CDR3, the DNA is TGTGCCAGCAGCTTGTACCGCAATGAGCAGTTCTTC. Translation: CASSLYRNEQFF.

There are a few counts of this clonotype. CDR3 sequence: CASSQRGATNEKLFF. DNA for the CDR3: TGTGCCAGCAGCCAAAGGGGTGCAACTAATGAAAAACTGTTTTTT. V gene TRBV4-2 combines with J gene TRBJ1-4; possible D gene TRBD1, 5 bases. This CDR3 region has 15 residues. Germline V gene lookup returns CDR1 LGHNA and CDR2 YNFKEQ. Trimming left V 2 bases short and J 0 bases short, with 7 bases between.

Comments on this clonotype: This clone may be a read error of a much larger clone one base away. This chain uses TRBV12-3 or TRBV12-4 with TRBJ2-2; 11 nucleotides match TRBD1. Trimming took 11 bases from V and 5 from J; bases not matched to a gene: 4. The CDR3 is made up of 13 amino acids. The CDR3 sequence: CAGGTGGTGELFF. In DNA form, the CDR3 reads TGTGCCGGCGGGACAGGGGGAACCGGGGAGCTGTTTTTT.

This clonotype was recorded many times. The chain joins TRBV12-3 or TRBV12-4 to TRBJ2-7; D is tentatively TRBD1 or TRBD2 (5 bases each). CDR3 length equals 14 residues. Between the trimmed V and J ends, which lost 1 base and 7 bases, there was a span of 14 bases. Here the CDR3 reads CASSLVGPTSEQYF. CDR3 nucleotides: TGTGCCAGCAGTTTAGTGGGACCTACTTCAGAGCAGTACTTC.

This chain's CDR3 is CASSVGSATDTQYF. CDR3 DNA: TGTGCCAGCAGCGTAGGGTCGGCCACAGATACGCAGTATTTT. V usage is TRBV9 and J usage is TRBJ2-3; D not certain. This CDR3 comprises 14 residues. V was cut by 0 bases and J by 2 bases, with 7 bases left in between. Germline assignment: CDR1 SGDLS and CDR2 YYNGEE.

The chain employs TRBV4-1 and TRBJ1-1; D perhaps matches TRBD1 (5 bases). V dropped 3 bases and J dropped 13 bases, with 21 bases sitting between them. The CDR3 sequence is 14 residues long. Germline values: CDR1 MGHRA, CDR2 YSYEKL. The CDR3 coding sequence is TGCGCCAGCAGCCATAAGGAGGGGTGGCAGTCTAGTTTCTTT. Its protein is CASSHKEGWQSSFF.

This clonotype was seen at least ten times. V is TRBV10-3 and J is TRBJ2-1; 11 nucleotides align to TRBD2. Trimming took 3 bases from V and 9 from J; bases not matched to a gene: 7. CDR3 length: 15 amino acids. In germline, CDR1 is ENHRY, CDR2 SYGVKD. The CDR3 sequence is CAISDPGLAGSEQFF. CDR3 in DNA: TGTGCCATCAGTGACCCCGGACTAGCGGGCAGTGAGCAGTTCTTC.

The rearrangement links TRBV27 to TRBJ2-3, with D hard to call. The CDR3 is 15 residues long. Germline V gives CDR1 MNHEY, CDR2 SMNVEV (reference sequence). V lost 6 bases and J lost 1, with 14 bases in between. The CDR3 spells CASSDSPAGTDTQYF. CDR3 DNA sequence: TGTGCCAGCAGCGACTCTCCGGCCGGCACAGATACGCAGTATTTT.

This clonotype has ten or more counts. The chain employs TRBV24-1 and TRBJ1-1, with D uncertain. V gave up 4 bases and J gave up 5 bases, with 10 bases separating them. Germline-derived CDR1 and CDR2 are KGHDR and SFDVKD. This CDR3 contains 13 residues. CDR3 sequence reads: CATSDLGETEAFF. In DNA form, the CDR3 reads TGTGCCACCAGTGACCTTGGGGAAACTGAAGCTTTCTTT.